Below are 7 T cell receptor beta chains sequenced from a single sample in a study of shared clonotypes between healthy human individuals (TCRdb year 2020). Libraries were prepared through the immunoSEQ multiplex PCR assay. Sourced from immuneACCESS, this table was stored by TCRdb with only in-frame sequences that have V and J called. A share of the clones is absent; for the studies checked, an unresolved V gene accounts for under half, and the remainder has no known explanation. The sample profile shows about 2.3 million clones; 85% to 95% of them were found once. About 0.39% of the sample goes to the ten largest clones. Sequencing input: naive CD4+ T cells from PBMCs. This specimen's cell subset or site label, per the study, means: CD45RA+ positively selected. These receptors were collected from a man younger than 35 in good health. Some clones in this sample may be carry-over from other donors' samples.

The chain has TRBV4-1 and TRBJ2-5; TRBD1 matches 7 bases. V was clipped by 1 base and J by 5 bases; unmatched bases: 4. Germline-derived CDR1 and CDR2 are MGHRA and YSYEKL. The CDR3 extends over 14 amino acids. For the CDR3, the DNA is TGCGCCAGCAGCCAAGTAGGGGACAGTGAGACCCAGTACTTC. As protein: CASSQVGDSETQYF.

The chain combines TRBV30 with TRBJ1-4; the match to TRBD1 covers 7 bases. The V segment lost 0 bases and the J segment 3 bases; nucleotides outside the gene matches: 4. The V gene's germline CDR1 is GTSNPN and CDR2 SVGIG (reference sequence). This CDR3 spans 15 amino acids. CDR3 sequence: CAWSVQGKANEKLFF. The CDR3 DNA sequence: TGTGCCTGGAGTGTACAGGGGAAGGCTAATGAAAAACTGTTTTTT.

The chain recombines TRBV7-9 with TRBJ1-1, with D tentatively TRBD1 (5 bases). Germline CDR1 is SEHNR and CDR2 is FQNEAQ (reference sequence). Trimming removed 1 base from V and 11 bases from J, with 11 bases in between. The CDR3 totals 12 residues. In DNA, the CDR3 is TGTGCCAGCAGCTTAGGGGGCGGGACGGCTTTCTTT. Translation: CASSLGGGTAFF.

The chain links TRBV5-1 to TRBJ1-4, with 8 bases matching TRBD1. The CDR3 sequence is 14 residues long. The V segment lost 2 bases and the J segment 8 bases; nucleotides outside the gene matches: 5. Germline V gives CDR1 SGHRS, CDR2 YFSETQ. The CDR3 DNA is TGCGCCAGCAGCTTTGGACAGGGCCACGAAAAACTGTTTTTT. This gives the protein CASSFGQGHEKLFF.

The chain carries TRBV4-2 and TRBJ2-1; TRBD2 matches 10 bases. The CDR3 length is 16 residues. V lost 1 base and J lost 10; bases outside the gene matches: 10. Germline loops: CDR1 LGHNA, CDR2 YNFKEQ. The CDR3 sequence: CASSQASGSFGREQFF. The CDR3 DNA reads as TGTGCCAGCAGCCAAGCTAGCGGGAGCTTCGGGAGAGAGCAGTTCTTC.

This sequence joins TRBV7-6 and TRBJ2-5; possible D gene TRBD2, 5 bases. CDR3 length: 14 residues. V lost 1 base and J 5 bases, leaving 11 bases between the germline ends. CDR1 and CDR2 (germline): SGHVS, FNYEAQ. The CDR3 bases are TGTGCCAGCAGCTTAGGTGGGAGCGGCGAGACCCAGTACTTC. This codes for CASSLGGSGETQYF. The variable domain in full, completed from reference TRBV7-6 and TRBJ2-5, reads GAGVSQSPRYKVTKRGQDVALRCDPISGHVSLYWYRQALGQGPEFLTYFNYEAQQDKSGLPNDRFSAERPEGSISTLTIQRTEQRDSAMYRCASSLGGSGETQYFGPGTRLLVL.

The chain's CDR3 is CASRKLATAYEQYF. The CDR3 bases are TGTGCCAGTCGGAAACTAGCGACGGCCTACGAGCAGTACTTC. The chain carries TRBV19 and TRBJ2-7; 7 bases are a match to TRBD2. With 8 bases clipped from V and 2 bases from J, the junction kept 9 bases outside the gene matches. There are 14 residues in the CDR3. CDR1 and CDR2 (germline): LNHDA, SQIVND (reference sequence).